The 10 T cell receptor beta chains below were found in one sample sequenced in a study of STAT3 mutations in large granular lymphocyte leukemia. No antigens are known for them. Repertoires were generated with immunoSEQ multiplex PCR, while TCRdb's copy carries only in-frame clones and drops some. The sample lists about 9,400 clones; 85% to 90% were seen once. Study results and limitations: At least one immunodominant TCR beta clonotype appeared in every T-cell large granular lymphocyte leukemia patient.

Source material: peripheral blood mononuclear cells. These receptors came from a man aged 80 or over with T-cell large granular lymphocyte leukemia. Some clones in this sample may be carry-over from other donors' samples.

The rearrangement joins TRBV6-1 to TRBJ1-1; D uncertain. CDR1 and CDR2 (germline): MNHNS, SASEGT. The V and J ends lost 8 bases and 6 bases respectively, with 13 bases between them. This CDR3 is built from 12 residues. CDR3 residues: CASGTGRAEAFF. The CDR3 region has the DNA TGTGCCAGCGGAACCGGGCGGGCTGAAGCTTTCTTT.

V and J are TRBV7-9 and TRBJ2-5, with 7 bases matching TRBD2. The CDR3 covers 15 residues. Trimming at V came to 4 bases and at J to 3 bases, leaving 8 bases not matched to a gene. Germline values: CDR1 SEHNR, CDR2 FQNEAQ (reference sequence). This CDR3 is CASSSLGSGEETQYF. DNA of the CDR3: TGTGCCAGCAGCTCCCTGGGGAGCGGGGAAGAGACCCAGTACTTC.

The V call is TRBV5-1, the J call TRBJ2-2, with TRBD1 matching over 10 bases. The CDR3 covers 13 residues. CDR1 and CDR2 from the germline V gene are SGHRS and YFSETQ. V shed 4 bases, J shed 9 bases, and the junction held 3 bases outside the gene matches. CDR3 sequence reads: CASSTTGGRELFF. CDR3 sequence (DNA): TGCGCCAGCAGCACGACAGGGGGCCGGGAGCTGTTTTTT.

This chain links TRBV4-2 with TRBJ2-7, with D maybe TRBD2 (5 bases). In germline, CDR1 is LGHNA, CDR2 YNFKEQ. V lost 4 bases and J 6 bases, leaving 16 bases between the germline ends. The CDR3 is 14 residues long. The CDR3 DNA is TGTGCCAGCAGCCCTTCCGGGGTTACGCGCGAGCAGTACTTC. This encodes CASSPSGVTREQYF.

The CDR3 DNA reads TGTGCCAGCAGCCAAGACTGGGGGGCGTACAATGAGCAGTTCTTC. Encoded protein: CASSQDWGAYNEQFF. J is TRBJ2-1 and V is TRBV7-2; D is perhaps TRBD1 or TRBD2 (6 bases each). Trimming left V 5 bases short and J 4 bases short, with 15 bases between. The CDR3 runs 15 residues. Germline V gives CDR1 SGHTA, CDR2 FQGNSA.

This rearrangement joins TRBV5-4 to TRBJ1-6; 10 nucleotides line up with TRBD1. J was trimmed by 2 bases and V by 9 bases; bases with no gene match: 5. Germline V gene sequence: CDR1 SGHNT, CDR2 YYREEE (reference sequence). This CDR3 has 15 amino acids. The CDR3 region is CATRTGGTYNSPLHF. CDR3 nucleotides: TGTGCCACACGGACAGGGGGGACCTATAATTCACCCCTCCACTTT.

V and J are TRBV5-4 and TRBJ2-7; possibly TRBD1 or TRBD2 for D (5 bases each). Germline lookup yields CDR1 SGHNT and CDR2 YYREEE (reference sequence). The CDR3 runs 13 residues. V was clipped by 4 bases and J by 2 bases, with 10 bases between them. The CDR3, as DNA: TGTGCCAGCAGCCGCGAGGGGACCTACGAGCAGTACTTC. It yields the protein CASSREGTYEQYF.

This chain uses TRBV11-3 with TRBJ2-2; 7 bases line up with TRBD1. From germline, CDR1 is SGHNT and CDR2 YENEEA. Trimming took 5 bases from V and 2 from J; bases not matched to a gene: 5. The CDR3 runs 15 residues. In DNA, the CDR3 is TGTGCCAGCAGCCGGGACAGCCGAAACACCGGGGAGCTGTTTTTT. This encodes CASSRDSRNTGELFF. The variable domain in full, completed from reference TRBV11-3 and TRBJ2-2, reads EAGVVQSPRYKIIEKKQPVAFWCNPISGHNTLYWYLQNLGQGPELLIRYENEEAVDDSQLPKDRFSAERLKGVDSTLKIQPAELGDSAVYLCASSRDSRNTGELFFGEGSRLTVL.

The chain carries TRBV7-8 and TRBJ1-3; D might be TRBD1 (5 bases). This CDR3 is 16 amino acids long. Germline values: CDR1 SGHVS, CDR2 FQNEAQ. The V end was cut by 0 bases, the J end by 1 base, with 10 bases between. Written as DNA, the CDR3 is TGTGCCAGCAGCTTAGCCTCAGGGCCATCTGGAAACACCATATATTTT. Residues: CASSLASGPSGNTIYF. The entire variable domain, with the rest obtained from reference TRBV7-8 and TRBJ1-3, is as follows: GAGVSQSPRYKVAKRGQDVALRCDPISGHVSLFWYQQALGQGPEFLTYFQNEAQLDKSGLPSDRFFAERPEGSVSTLKIQRTQQEDSAVYLCASSLASGPSGNTIYFGEGSWLTVV.

The V and J genes are TRBV5-8 and TRBJ2-7, with 9 bases that match TRBD2. The CDR3 runs to 17 residues. Germline V lookup: CDR1 SGHTS, CDR2 YDEGEE. The trim removed 6 bases at V and 2 bases at J, leaving 15 bases unmatched. The CDR3 DNA reads TGTGCCAGCACCTCGGCTAGCGGGGTTGGGCTGGCCTACGAGCAGTACTTC. Protein product: CASTSASGVGLAYEQYF.